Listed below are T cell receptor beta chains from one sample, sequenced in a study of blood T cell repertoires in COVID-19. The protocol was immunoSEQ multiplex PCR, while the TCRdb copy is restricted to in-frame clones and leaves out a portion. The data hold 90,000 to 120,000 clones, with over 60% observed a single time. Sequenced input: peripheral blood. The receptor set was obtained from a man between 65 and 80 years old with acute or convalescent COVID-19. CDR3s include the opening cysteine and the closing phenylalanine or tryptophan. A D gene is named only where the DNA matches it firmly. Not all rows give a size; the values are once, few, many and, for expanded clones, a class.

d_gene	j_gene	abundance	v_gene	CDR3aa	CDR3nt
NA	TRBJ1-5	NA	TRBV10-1	CASSESTGFQSNQPQHF	TGCGCCAGCAGTGAGTCAACAGGGTTTCAAAGCAATCAGCCCCAGCATTTT
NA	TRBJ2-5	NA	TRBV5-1	CASFSSPRGGVIQETQYF	TGCGCCAGCTTCAGCTCCCCCAGAGGGGGGGTTATTCAAGAGACCCAGTACTTC
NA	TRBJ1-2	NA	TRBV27	CASSFEGRNYGYTF	TGTGCCAGCAGTTTTGAGGGGAGGAACTATGGCTACACCTTC
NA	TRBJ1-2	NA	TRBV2	CASRTGPNSGYTF	TGTGCCAGCAGGACAGGACCTAATTCGGGCTACACCTTC
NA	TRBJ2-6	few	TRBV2	CASRRTSTGANVLTF	TGTGCCAGCAGAAGGACTTCTACTGGGGCCAACGTCCTGACTTTC
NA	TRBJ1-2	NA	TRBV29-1	CSVTEGRVGYTF	TGCAGCGTCACAGAGGGGAGGGTTGGCTACACCTTC
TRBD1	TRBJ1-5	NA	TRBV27	CASRADRASSNQPQHF	TGTGCCAGCAGAGCTGACAGGGCCTCTAGCAATCAGCCCCAGCATTTT
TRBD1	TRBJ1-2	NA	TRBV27	CASRQTGASYGYTF	TGTGCCAGCAGACAGACAGGGGCCTCCTATGGCTACACCTTC
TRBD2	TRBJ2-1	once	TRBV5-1	CASSLVAGGPGNEQFF	TGCGCCAGCAGCTTAGTAGCGGGGGGGCCCGGCAATGAGCAGTTCTTC
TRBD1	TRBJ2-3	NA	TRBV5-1	CASSHGQGGDTQYF	TGCGCCAGCAGCCACGGACAGGGGGGAGATACGCAGTATTTT
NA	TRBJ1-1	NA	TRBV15	CATSSDRNTEAFF	TGTGCCACCAGCTCGGACAGGAACACTGAAGCTTTCTTT
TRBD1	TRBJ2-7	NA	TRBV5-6	CASSLPGTGFEQYF	TGTGCCAGCAGCTTGCCCGGGACAGGGTTCGAGCAGTACTTC
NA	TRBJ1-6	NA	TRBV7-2	CASGTGNNSPLHF	TGTGCCAGCGGCACAGGGAATAATTCACCCCTCCACTTT
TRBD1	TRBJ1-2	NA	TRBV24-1	CATSDGQGGGYTF	TGTGCCACCAGTGACGGACAGGGAGGAGGCTACACCTTC
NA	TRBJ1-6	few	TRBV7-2	CASSSSGLSSPLHF	TGTGCCAGCAGCTCCAGCGGCTTGAGTTCACCCCTCCACTTT
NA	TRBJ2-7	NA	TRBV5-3	CARSLGELGPSSYEQYF	TGTGCCAGAAGCTTGGGGGAGTTGGGCCCTAGCTCCTACGAGCAGTACTTC
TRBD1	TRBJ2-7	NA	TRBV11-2	CASSPGTVSSSYEQYF	TGTGCCAGCAGCCCCGGGACAGTAAGCAGCTCCTACGAGCAGTACTTC
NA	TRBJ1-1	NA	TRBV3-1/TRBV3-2	CASSQGVGAEAFF	TGTGCCAGCAGCCAAGGAGTAGGGGCTGAAGCTTTCTTT
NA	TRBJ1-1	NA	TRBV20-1	CSASKLPEAFF	TGCAGTGCTAGCAAACTCCCCGAAGCTTTCTTT
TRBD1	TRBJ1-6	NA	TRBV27	CASRGTGEGSPLHF	TGTGCCAGCAGGGGGACAGGGGAGGGTTCACCCCTCCACTTT
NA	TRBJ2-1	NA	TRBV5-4	CASSLPKRQASNEQFF	TGTGCCAGCAGCTTGCCCAAAAGACAGGCAAGCAATGAGCAGTTCTTC
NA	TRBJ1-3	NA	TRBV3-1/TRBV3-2	CASSQSGSGNTIYF	TGTGCCAGCAGCCAATCGGGATCTGGAAACACCATATATTTT
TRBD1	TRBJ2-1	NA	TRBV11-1	CASSLTGVNEQFF	TGTGCCAGCAGCTTAACAGGGGTGAATGAGCAGTTCTTC
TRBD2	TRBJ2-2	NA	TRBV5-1	CASGTSGELFF	TGCGCCAGCGGGACTAGCGGGGAGCTGTTTTTT
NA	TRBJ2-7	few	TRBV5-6	CASSLAYEQYF	TGTGCCAGCAGCTTGGCGTACGAGCAGTACTTC
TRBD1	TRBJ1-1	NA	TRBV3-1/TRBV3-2	CASSQAPRDRLNTEAFF	TGTGCCAGCAGCCAAGCCCCCAGGGACAGACTGAACACTGAAGCTTTCTTT
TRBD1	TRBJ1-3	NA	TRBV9	CASSVGTPQGAGGNTIYF	TGTGCCAGCAGCGTAGGGACGCCACAGGGGGCGGGAGGAAACACCATATATTTT
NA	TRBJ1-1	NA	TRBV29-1	CSESTGSREAFF	TGCAGCGAATCGACAGGAAGCAGGGAAGCTTTCTTT
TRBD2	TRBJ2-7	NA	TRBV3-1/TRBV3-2	CASSRDPGGIYEQYF	TGTGCCAGCAGCCGAGACCCGGGGGGTATCTACGAGCAGTACTTC
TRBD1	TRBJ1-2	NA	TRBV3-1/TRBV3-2	CASSQERKDRGLNGYTF	TGTGCCAGCAGCCAAGAGAGGAAGGACAGGGGGCTTAATGGCTACACCTTC
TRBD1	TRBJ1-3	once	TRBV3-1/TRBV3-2	CASSRAGTGGNTIYF	TGTGCCAGCAGCCGCGCCGGGACAGGGGGAAACACCATATATTTT
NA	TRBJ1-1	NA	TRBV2	CASTWGAEAFF	TGTGCCAGCACGTGGGGGGCTGAAGCTTTCTTT
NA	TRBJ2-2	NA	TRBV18	CASSPRSGKGSNTGELFF	TGTGCCAGCTCACCACGGTCAGGGAAGGGGTCGAACACCGGGGAGCTGTTTTTT
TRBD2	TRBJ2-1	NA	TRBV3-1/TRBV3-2	CASSQGGTDEQFF	TGTGCCAGCAGCCAGGGAGGGACCGATGAGCAGTTCTTC
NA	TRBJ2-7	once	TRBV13	CASSLTNSYEQYF	TGTGCCAGCAGCCTGACTAATTCCTACGAGCAGTACTTC
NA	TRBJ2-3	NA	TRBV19	CASSPIGQGGLGTDTQYF	TGTGCCAGTAGTCCGATCGGACAGGGAGGACTAGGCACAGATACGCAGTATTTT
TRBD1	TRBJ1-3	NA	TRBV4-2	CASSLRTGNSGNTIYF	TGTGCCAGCAGCCTCAGGACAGGCAACTCTGGAAACACCATATATTTT
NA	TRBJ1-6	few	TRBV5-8	CASSFISYNSPLHF	TGTGCCAGCAGCTTTATCTCCTATAATTCACCCCTCCACTTT
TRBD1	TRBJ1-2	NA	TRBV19	CASSKGQNYGYTF	TGTGCCAGTAGTAAGGGACAGAACTATGGCTACACCTTC
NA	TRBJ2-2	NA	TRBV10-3	CAIGLQMNTGELFF	TGTGCCATCGGGCTTCAGATGAACACCGGGGAGCTGTTTTTT
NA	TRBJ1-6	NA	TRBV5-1	CASSSGTTNSPLHF	TGCGCCAGCAGCTCCGGGACAACTAATTCACCCCTCCACTTT
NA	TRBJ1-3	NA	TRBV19	CASSTVGQGGGNTIYF	TGTGCCAGTAGTACCGTCGGCCAGGGTGGTGGAAACACCATATATTTT
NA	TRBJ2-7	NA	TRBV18	CASSQQGRQYF	TGTGCCAGCTCGCAACAGGGAAGGCAGTACTTC
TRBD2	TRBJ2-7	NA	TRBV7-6	CASSHRLAGVYEQYF	TGTGCCAGCAGCCATAGACTAGCGGGAGTCTACGAGCAGTACTTC
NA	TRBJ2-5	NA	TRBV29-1	CSSRGGAMDQETQYF	TGCAGCTCCCGAGGCGGGGCGATGGACCAAGAGACCCAGTACTTC
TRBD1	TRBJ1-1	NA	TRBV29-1	CSVGNRGREAFF	TGCAGCGTTGGGAACAGGGGGAGGGAAGCTTTCTTT
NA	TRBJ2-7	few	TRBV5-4	CASSPPTSGSYEQYF	TGTGCCAGCAGCCCCCCGACCAGCGGTTCCTACGAGCAGTACTTC
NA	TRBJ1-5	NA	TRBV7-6	CASSRQQGEHQPQHF	TGTGCCAGCAGCCGCCAACAGGGAGAGCATCAGCCCCAGCATTTT
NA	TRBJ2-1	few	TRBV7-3	CASSSGDYNEQFF	TGTGCCAGCAGCTCGGGGGACTACAATGAGCAGTTCTTC
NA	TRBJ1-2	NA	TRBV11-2	CASSLDIEYGYTF	TGTGCCAGCAGCCTTGACATCGAGTATGGCTACACCTTC
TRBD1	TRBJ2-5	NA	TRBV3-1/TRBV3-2	CASSQRQGLETQYF	TGTGCCAGCAGCCAGAGACAGGGTCTAGAGACCCAGTACTTC
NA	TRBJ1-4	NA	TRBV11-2	CASSLGILGRGNEKLFF	TGTGCCAGCAGCCTCGGGATTTTAGGACGGGGTAATGAAAAACTGTTTTTT
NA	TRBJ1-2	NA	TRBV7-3	CASSPTGQANYGYTF	TGTGCCAGCAGCCCCACGGGACAAGCTAACTATGGCTACACCTTC
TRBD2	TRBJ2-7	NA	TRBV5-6	CASSLALAGGHYEQYF	TGTGCCAGCAGCTTGGCTTTAGCGGGGGGCCACTACGAGCAGTACTTC
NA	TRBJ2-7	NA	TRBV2	CASSGDYFSYEQYF	TGTGCCAGCAGTGGAGACTATTTCTCCTACGAGCAGTACTTC